This is a list of T cell receptor beta chains from one sample in a study of T cells in Graves' hyperthyroidism and ophthalmopathy. One entry per CDR3 protein results from TCRdb running MiXCR on the multiplex PCR reads. The sample shows around 600,000 distinct CDR3 sequences, just under 45% of them seen only once. Sample: peripheral blood or thyroid tissue (not recorded which). Receptors were obtained from an adult man with Graves' disease, either hyperthyroidism or ophthalmopathy (not recorded which). Each CDR3 is given without its conserved first and last residue. The D gene is left open where the match is weak. Clone sizes are given selectively: once, few, many, or a class where the clone is expanded.

abundance | d_gene | j_gene | v_gene | CDR3aa
few | . | TRBJ1-1 | TRBV12-3/TRBV12-4 | ASSLTQGSQNTEAF
many | . | TRBJ1-2 | TRBV10-3 | AIGADETYGYT
few | . | TRBJ1-5 | TRBV2 | ASSPGGKNQPQH
. | . | TRBJ2-5 | TRBV15 | ARDHLGQETQY
few | . | TRBJ1-1 | TRBV20-1 | SASNTNTEAF
. | . | TRBJ1-6 | TRBV20-1 | SARNRDTGTNSPLH
. | TRBD1 | TRBJ1-5 | TRBV19 | ASSGQGAGNQPQH
. | . | TRBJ2-7 | TRBV5-1 | ASSPRGTGPRGEQY
. | . | TRBJ1-2 | TRBV2 | ASSVAGDGYT
. | TRBD1 | TRBJ1-5 | TRBV6-5 | AGGQGSNQPQH
. | . | TRBJ2-7 | TRBV2 | ASTEGGGLYEQC
. | TRBD1 | TRBJ1-2 | TRBV29-1 | STRDSAENT
. | . | TRBJ1-6 | TRBV2 | ATLHNSPLH
. | TRBD1 | TRBJ1-1 | TRBV5-1 | ASSAATGPNTEAS
. | . | TRBJ1-4 | TRBV7-3 | ASKPQEATNEKLF
few | . | TRBJ2-7 | TRBV29-1 | SVASGGEQY
few | . | TRBJ1-4 | TRBV29-1 | SGRTTGDEKLF